This T cell receptor (beta chain) was obtained from a study of beta chain features in type 1 diabetes. Study in general: Examination spanned over 85,000,000 sorted cells from all samples. Study-level findings and limits: VDJ junctions sequenced from type 1 diabetes patients showed fewer insertions and more deletions. In cDNA sequencing, cells with high TCR expression could be over-represented. Shorter TCRB CDR3s, moderately but significantly so, marked every one of the four CD4+ subsets in Type 1 diabetes patients.

In this sample, this clone turned up a few times. Its target is unknown. Reverse transcribing all isolated RNA meant expressed TCRB transcripts were sequenced. Generated by immunoSEQ multiplex PCR, the TCRdb table keeps only in-frame clones and is missing some. The sample has roughly 170,000 clones, about 13% seen once; the top ten hold less than 0.7%. CDR3 length equals 15 residues. The germline V and J ends were trimmed by 8 bases and 6 bases, with 20 bases remaining between them. Germline V gives CDR1 MDHEN, CDR2 SYDVKM. The source material was central memory CD4+ T cells from blood. The clonotype originates from a woman between 18 and 29 years old in good health. The gene calls are TRBV28 and TRBJ2-1; weak D call: TRBD2 (6 bases). The CDR3 region is CASHTFGGPSNEQFF. The CDR3 nucleotides read TGTGCCAGCCATACCTTCGGAGGGCCCAGCAATGAGCAGTTCTTC.